These 25 T cell receptor beta chains share one sample of origin, sequenced in a study of shared clonotypes between healthy human individuals (TCRdb year 2020). Library preparation was by the immunoSEQ multiplex PCR assay. In TCRdb, the immuneACCESS table is reduced to in-frame sequences with V and J assigned. These tables do not hold every clone; where another copy was compared, an unresolved V gene accounts for under half, and the others remain unexplained. The sample table lists 2 million to 2.5 million clones, more than 85% of them with a count of one. The ten largest clones capture about 0.37% of the sample. Sequenced input: naive CD4+ T cells from PBMCs. The cell subset or site label on this specimen signifies: CD45RA+ positively selected. These receptor sequences come from a man younger than 35 in good health. Some clones in this sample may be carry-over from other donors' samples.

V gene TRBV11-2 combines with J gene TRBJ2-7, with a weak D call TRBD1 (6 bases). This CDR3 is built from 15 residues. Trimming left V 4 bases short and J 2 bases short, with 15 bases between. In germline, CDR1 is SGHAT, CDR2 FQNNGV. The CDR3 region is CASSSVTGFPYEQYF. CDR3 bases: TGTGCCAGCAGCTCCGTGACAGGTTTTCCCTACGAGCAGTACTTC.

The sample holds one count of this clone. The genes are TRBV5-4 and TRBJ2-1; 11 positions agree with TRBD2. The trim removed 4 bases at V and 6 bases at J, leaving 6 bases unmatched. CDR1 and CDR2 (germline): SGHNT, YYREEE (reference sequence). The CDR3 sequence is 15 residues long. CDR3 nucleotide sequence: TGTGCCAGCAGCGATAGCGGGAGGGCCCTCAATGAGCAGTTCTTC. Its protein product is CASSDSGRALNEQFF.

As concerns this clone: Additional DNA sequences in this sample encode the identical CDR3. V and J are TRBV7-9 and TRBJ2-5, with D perhaps matching TRBD1 (5 bases). CDR1 is SEHNR and CDR2 is FQNEAQ in the germline V gene (reference sequence). This CDR3 spans 14 amino acids. Between the trimmed V and J ends, which lost 0 bases and 5 bases, there was a span of 10 bases. In DNA form, the CDR3 reads TGTGCCAGCAGCTTAGCAGGGGCCGGGGAGACCCAGTACTTC. Encoded protein: CASSLAGAGETQYF.

V and J are TRBV23-1 and TRBJ1-1, with a possible D match to TRBD1 (5 bases). TRBV23-1 is labeled an ORF, and its function is uncertain. The CDR3 consists of 18 residues. Trimming shortened V by 0 bases and J by 0 bases, and 17 bases separated the two germline ends. CDR3 region: CASSQSGPGPTMNTEAFF. The CDR3 DNA reads as TGCGCCAGCAGTCAATCGGGGCCAGGGCCGACGATGAACACTGAAGCTTTCTTT.

This sequence joins TRBV11-2 and TRBJ2-7; 9 nucleotides line up with TRBD1. The CDR3 totals 15 residues. The germline V gene has CDR1 SGHAT and CDR2 FQNNGV. V shed 8 bases and J 7 bases; nucleotides not matched to a gene: 15. The chain's CDR3 is CASSPSAQGAREQYF. The DNA for the CDR3 is TGTGCCAGCTCCCCCTCGGCACAGGGGGCGAGGGAGCAGTACTTC. Full variable domain (rest looked up from reference TRBV11-2 and TRBJ2-7): EAGVAQSPRYKIIEKRQSVAFWCNPISGHATLYWYQQILGQGPKLLIQFQNNGVVDDSQLPKDRFSAERLKGVDSTLKIQPAKLEDSAVYLCASSPSAQGAREQYFGPGTRLTVT.

This clone was seen just once. V usage is TRBV5-1 and J usage is TRBJ1-5; 8 nucleotides align to TRBD1. V lost 0 bases, J lost 6 bases, and 8 bases stayed unmatched. The CDR3 is made up of 16 amino acids. Germline values: CDR1 SGHRS, CDR2 YFSETQ. The CDR3 sequence: CASSLDPGGAGQPQHF. CDR3 nucleotide sequence: TGCGCCAGCAGCTTGGATCCAGGGGGCGCGGGTCAGCCCCAGCATTTT.

The V and J genes are TRBV21-1 and TRBJ2-1; the table calls TRBD2, which could not be checked here. TRBV21-1 is given as a pseudogene. This CDR3 has 15 amino acids. CDR3 loop: CASRGGAAKWNEQFF. DNA for the CDR3: TGTGCCAGCAGGGGAGGTGCAGCTAAGTGGAATGAGCAGTTCTTC.

V is TRBV7-2 and J is TRBJ2-1; the match to TRBD2 covers 7 bases. Trimming removed 2 bases from V and 2 bases from J; junction bases left unmatched: 3. The CDR3 spans 15 residues. Germline loops: CDR1 SGHTA, CDR2 FQGNSA. The DNA of the CDR3 is TGTGCCAGCAGCTTATTCGGGAGGACCTACAATGAGCAGTTCTTC. Protein: CASSLFGRTYNEQFF.

This chain joins TRBV19 and TRBJ2-4; D is unresolved. CDR3 length: 13 amino acids. The germline gives CDR1 LNHDA, CDR2 SQIVND (reference sequence). Trimming removed 4 bases at V and 2 bases at J, with 6 bases between. The CDR3 here is CASSRGSKNIQYF. Here the CDR3 DNA reads TGTGCCAGTAGTAGAGGTTCCAAAAACATTCAGTACTTC. The entire variable domain, with the rest obtained from reference TRBV19 and TRBJ2-4, is as follows: DGGITQSPKYLFRKEGQNVTLSCEQNLNHDAMYWYRQDPGQGLRLIYYSQIVNDFQKGDIAEGYSVSREKKESFPLTVTSAQKNPTAFYLCASSRGSKNIQYFGAGTRLSVL.

This chain uses TRBV7-2 with TRBJ2-7; 13 bases align to TRBD2. The CDR3 extends over 18 amino acids. The J segment lost 1 base and the V segment lost 1 base, leaving 7 bases of the junction unmatched. The germline CDR1 and CDR2 sequences are SGHTA and FQGNSA. CDR3 protein: CASSLELLAGGPSYEQYF. In nucleotides, the CDR3 is TGTGCCAGCAGCTTAGAATTACTAGCGGGAGGGCCGTCCTACGAGCAGTACTTC.

V is TRBV6-5 and J is TRBJ1-2, with D hard to call. CDR1 is MNHEY and CDR2 is SVGAGI in the germline V gene. Deletions cut 0 bases from V and 4 bases from J, with 12 bases between. The CDR3 is 15 residues long. For the CDR3, the DNA is TGTGCCAGCAGTTACTCCGACGGGGTCGGCTATGGCTACACCTTC. It specifies CASSYSDGVGYGYTF.

V usage is TRBV11-3 and J usage is TRBJ1-1; no reliable D call. The CDR3 spans 15 residues. The germline V gene has CDR1 SGHNT and CDR2 YENEEA. V gave up 1 base and J gave up 0 bases, with 9 bases separating them. Here the CDR3 DNA reads TGTGCCAGCAGCTTAGGAGGAGACATGAACACTGAAGCTTTCTTT. Amino acid sequence: CASSLGGDMNTEAFF.

This sequence joins TRBV7-3 and TRBJ2-6, with 8 bases matching TRBD1. The V and J ends lost 2 bases and 1 base, in that order; junction bases with no gene match: 4. The germline V gene has CDR1 SGHTA and CDR2 FQGTGA. The CDR3 sequence is 17 residues long. DNA of the CDR3: TGTGCCAGCAGCTTATCAGGGGGCGGTTCTGGGGCCAACGTCCTGACTTTC. It codes for CASSLSGGGSGANVLTF.

The rearrangement links TRBV4-1 to TRBJ2-6; D is unresolved. The V end lost 4 bases, the J end lost 0 bases, and 10 bases lay between the germline ends. CDR1 is MGHRA, CDR2 YSYEKL, per germline. The CDR3 is 16 residues long. As DNA, the CDR3 is TGCGCCAGCAGCCGACGACATCCCTCTGGGGCCAACGTCCTGACTTTC. This sequence encodes CASSRRHPSGANVLTF.

This sequence joins TRBV7-2 and TRBJ2-7; D is possibly TRBD1 (6 bases). Looked up from germline, CDR1 is SGHTA and CDR2 is FQGNSA. Trimming removed 3 bases at V and 3 bases at J, with 12 bases between. CDR3 length: 14 residues. The CDR3 region is CASSFSAGDYEQYF. DNA for the CDR3: TGTGCCAGCAGCTTTTCGGCAGGGGACTACGAGCAGTACTTC. The full variable domain, with the rest looked up from reference TRBV7-2 and TRBJ2-7, is GAGVSQSPSNKVTEKGKDVELRCDPISGHTALYWYRQSLGQGLEFLIYFQGNSAPDKSGLPSDRFSAERTGGSVSTLTIQRTQQEDSAVYLCASSFSAGDYEQYFGPGTRLTVT.

The genes are TRBV28 and TRBJ2-5, with D uncertain. The closer fit of TRBJ2-7 to the DNA end suggests the J call may be wrong. The CDR3 has 11 residues. The germline V gene has CDR1 MDHEN and CDR2 SYDVKM. The CDR3 region is CASSFSYEQYF. In DNA form, the CDR3 reads TGTGCCAGCAGTTTCAGTTACGAGCAGTACTTC.

This clone was seen once. The genes are TRBV27 and TRBJ1-5; 9 bases align to TRBD1. J was trimmed by 4 bases and V by 5 bases; bases with no gene match: 12. This CDR3 is built from 17 residues. Germline assignment: CDR1 MNHEY and CDR2 SMNVEV (reference sequence). CDR3 sequence reads: CASSPSGGTGRNQPQHF. The DNA for the CDR3 is TGTGCCAGCAGTCCTTCCGGTGGGACAGGGAGGAATCAGCCCCAGCATTTT.

This clone was found a few times. The V gene is TRBV7-8, the J gene TRBJ1-1; D unclear. CDR3 length equals 14 residues. Trimming stripped 5 bases from V and 1 base from J, with 11 bases between. CDR1 and CDR2 from the germline V gene are SGHVS and FQNEAQ. CDR3 sequence reads: CASSLRAGNTEAFF. CDR3 bases: TGTGCCAGCAGCCTTAGAGCAGGGAACACTGAAGCTTTCTTT.

This clone was counted a single time. The chain employs TRBV7-9 and TRBJ2-3, with 8 bases lining up with TRBD2. V lost 2 bases, J lost 0 bases, and 7 bases stayed unmatched. This CDR3 is built from 17 residues. The germline gives CDR1 SEHNR, CDR2 FQNEAQ (reference sequence). This chain's CDR3 is CASSLSYSGTSTDTQYF. CDR3 sequence (DNA): TGTGCCAGCAGCTTATCCTATAGCGGGACAAGCACAGATACGCAGTATTTT.

The genes are TRBV13 and TRBJ2-7; D is perhaps TRBD2 (6 bases). The CDR3 covers 16 residues. Per the germline V gene, CDR1 is PRHDT and CDR2 is FYEKMQ (reference sequence). V was pared by 5 bases and J by 0 bases, with 17 bases between. CDR3 DNA: TGTGCCAGCAGCAGACTAGGGACGGGGAGCTCCTACGAGCAGTACTTC. This translates into CASSRLGTGSSYEQYF.

This sequence joins TRBV6-1 and TRBJ1-2, with TRBD1 matching 7 bases. Germline lookup yields CDR1 MNHNS and CDR2 SASEGT. The V segment lost 1 base and the J segment 4 bases; nucleotides outside the gene matches: 6. This CDR3 has 15 amino acids. CDR3: CASSEGPRGIYGYTF. DNA of the CDR3: TGTGCCAGCAGTGAAGGACCCAGGGGGATCTATGGCTACACCTTC.

This clone turned up a few times. The gene calls are TRBV5-1 and TRBJ2-2, with D possibly matching TRBD1 (6 bases). The V and J ends lost 1 base and 1 base respectively, with 14 bases between them. CDR3 length equals 17 residues. Germline V lookup: CDR1 SGHRS, CDR2 YFSETQ. For the CDR3, the DNA is TGCGCCAGCAGCTTGAGATCAGGGGCCCAGAACACCGGGGAGCTGTTTTTT. Amino acids: CASSLRSGAQNTGELFF. Drawing the rest from reference TRBV5-1 and TRBJ2-2, the complete variable domain is KAGVTQTPRYLIKTRGQQVTLSCSPISGHRSVSWYQQTPGQGLQFLFEYFSETQRNKGNFPGRFSGRQFSNSRSEMNVSTLELGDSALYLCASSLRSGAQNTGELFFGEGSRLTVL.

The chain employs TRBV9 and TRBJ2-3; D uncertain. The V end lost 0 bases, the J end lost 1 base, and 12 bases lay between the germline ends. This CDR3 region has 16 residues. Germline assignment: CDR1 SGDLS and CDR2 YYNGEE. The CDR3 loop is CASSVGHTARTDTQYF. The DNA for the CDR3 is TGTGCCAGCAGCGTAGGTCACACCGCCCGCACAGATACGCAGTATTTT.

The rearrangement links TRBV28 to TRBJ2-5; D remains ambiguous. V gave up 6 bases and J gave up 2 bases, with 16 bases separating them. Germline V lookup: CDR1 MDHEN, CDR2 SYDVKM. This CDR3 has 15 amino acids. The CDR3 sequence: CASRMTRLGQETQYF. CDR3 coding DNA: TGTGCCAGCAGGATGACAAGACTGGGGCAAGAGACCCAGTACTTC.

The chain employs TRBV14 and TRBJ1-1; 8 bases match TRBD1. Trimming at V came to 8 bases and at J to 1 base, leaving 6 bases not matched to a gene. The CDR3 is 14 amino acids. The germline CDR1 and CDR2 sequences are SGHDN and FVKESK. CDR3 DNA sequence: TGTGCCAGCTTTCCGCAGGGGGCGAACACTGAAGCTTTCTTT. It specifies CASFPQGANTEAFF. Variable domain in full (rest from reference TRBV14 and TRBJ1-1): EAGVTQFPSHSVIEKGQTVTLRCDPISGHDNLYWYRRVMGKEIKFLLHFVKESKQDESGMPNNRFLAERTGGTYSTLKVQPAELEDSGVYFCASFPQGANTEAFFGQGTRLTVV.